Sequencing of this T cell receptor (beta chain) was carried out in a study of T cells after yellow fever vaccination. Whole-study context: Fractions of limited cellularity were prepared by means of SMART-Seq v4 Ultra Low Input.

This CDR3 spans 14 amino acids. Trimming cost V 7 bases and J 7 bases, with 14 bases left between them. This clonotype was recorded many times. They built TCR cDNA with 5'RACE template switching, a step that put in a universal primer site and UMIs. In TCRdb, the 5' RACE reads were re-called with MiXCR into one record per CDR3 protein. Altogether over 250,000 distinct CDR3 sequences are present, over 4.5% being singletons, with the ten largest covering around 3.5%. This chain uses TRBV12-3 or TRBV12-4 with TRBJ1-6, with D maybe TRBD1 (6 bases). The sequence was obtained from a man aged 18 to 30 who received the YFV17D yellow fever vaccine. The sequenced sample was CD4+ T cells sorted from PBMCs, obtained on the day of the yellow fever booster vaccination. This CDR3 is CASTLQGGNSPLHF. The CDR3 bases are TGTGCCAGCACCCTCCAAGGGGGGAATTCACCCCTCCACTTT.